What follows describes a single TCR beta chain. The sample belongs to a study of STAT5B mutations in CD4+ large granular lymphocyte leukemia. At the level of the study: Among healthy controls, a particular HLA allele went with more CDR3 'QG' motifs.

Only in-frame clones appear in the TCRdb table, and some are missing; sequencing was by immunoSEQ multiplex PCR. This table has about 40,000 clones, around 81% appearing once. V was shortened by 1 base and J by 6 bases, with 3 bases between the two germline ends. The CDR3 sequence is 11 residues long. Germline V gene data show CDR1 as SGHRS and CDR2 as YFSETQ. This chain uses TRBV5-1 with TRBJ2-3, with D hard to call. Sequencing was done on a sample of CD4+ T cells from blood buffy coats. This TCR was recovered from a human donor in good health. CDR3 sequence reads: CASSLFDTQYF. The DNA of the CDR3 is TGCGCCAGCAGCTTGTTCGATACGCAGTATTTT. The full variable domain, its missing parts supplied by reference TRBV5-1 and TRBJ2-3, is KAGVTQTPRYLIKTRGQQVTLSCSPISGHRSVSWYQQTPGQGLQFLFEYFSETQRNKGNFPGRFSGRQFSNSRSEMNVSTLELGDSALYLCASSLFDTQYFGPGTRLTVL.